This TCR beta chain comes out of a study of cytomegalovirus exposure and HLA in healthy donors. This clone has only one observation. Both 60 Vbeta primers and 13 Jbeta primers went into the PCR. Profiling relied on immunoSEQ multiplex PCR, and the TCRdb table lists in-frame clones only, not all of them. The sample includes about 140,000 clones, 78% seen only once; the top ten take about 2.5%. With 4 bases clipped from V and 9 bases from J, the junction kept 15 bases outside the gene matches. The CDR3 has 16 amino acids. Germline values: CDR1 SGHNT, CDR2 YYREEE (reference sequence). The chain employs TRBV5-4 and TRBJ2-1; TRBD2 aligns across 8 bases. Material: PBMCs. The origin of this receptor is a male donor in good health and CMV-seronegative. The CDR3 reads CASSGTSGTLGIEQFF. DNA for the CDR3: TGTGCCAGCAGCGGTACTAGCGGCACCCTGGGGATTGAGCAGTTCTTC.